This TCR beta chain derives from a study of post-analysis software for immune sequencing data. V gave up 5 bases and J gave up 4 bases; unmatched junction bases: 10. The CDR3 covers 15 residues. Germline V lookup: CDR1 MDHEN, CDR2 SYDVKM. Unique-molecular-identifier-tagged TCR beta cDNA libraries were used. From the PCR reads, TCRdb called clonotypes with MiXCR, one entry per CDR3 protein. The table records about 540,000 distinct CDR3 sequences, 30% to 40% of them present only once. General study points: Patients showed TRBV5-6, TRBV5-1 and TRBV20-1 among four to six TRBV segments more frequent than in controls.

In regard to this clonotype: Antigen specificity is unknown.

The sample was blood. This rearrangement joins TRBV28 to TRBJ1-1; 7 positions agree with TRBD1. The receptor's source is a girl aged 2-17 years with multiple sclerosis. This chain's CDR3 is CASSQWDSRGTEAFF. CDR3 sequence (DNA): TGTGCCAGCAGTCAGTGGGACAGCCGGGGCACTGAAGCTTTCTTT. Full variable domain (remainder filled in from reference TRBV28 and TRBJ1-1): DVKVTQSSRYLVKRTGEKVFLECVQDMDHENMFWYRQDPGLGLRLIYFSYDVKMKEKGDIPEGYSVSREKKERFSLILESASTNQTSMYLCASSQWDSRGTEAFFGQGTRLTVV.